These 9 T cell receptor beta chains were all obtained from the same sample, sequenced in a study of beta chain features in type 1 diabetes. Sequenced material consisted of expressed TCRB transcripts (all of the isolated RNA was reverse transcribed). This table comes from immunoSEQ multiplex PCR, and its TCRdb copy is limited to in-frame clones, with some not included. The table shows some 500,000 clones, with roughly 11% occurring only once. Sequencing input: naive CD4+ T cells from blood. These receptors all come from a woman aged 18-29 years in good health.

This clone has just a few counts. The gene calls are TRBV30 and TRBJ2-7; no reliable D call. Germline V lookup: CDR1 GTSNPN, CDR2 SVGIG (reference sequence). The CDR3 runs to 15 residues. Trimming stripped 3 bases from V and 3 bases from J, with 18 bases between. The DNA of the CDR3 is TGTGCCTGGAGCCTCCATCGGGTAAGACTCTACGAGCAGTACTTC. Its translation: CAWSLHRVRLYEQYF.

The V call is TRBV7-2, the J call TRBJ2-5; D may match TRBD1 or TRBD2 (6 bases each). Trimming took 11 bases from V and 5 from J, leaving 12 bases between them. From germline, CDR1 is SGHTA and CDR2 FQGNSA. This CDR3 has 11 amino acids. The CDR3, as DNA: TGTGCCGTCCGAGGGGGGGAGACCCAGTACTTC. Translated, it gives CAVRGGETQYF.

This clone came up a few times. The chain combines TRBV10-3 with TRBJ2-5; tentatively, D is TRBD2 (6 bases). Germline lookup yields CDR1 ENHRY and CDR2 SYGVKD. The V and J ends lost 3 bases and 4 bases respectively, with 12 bases between them. The CDR3 extends over 14 amino acids. The DNA of the CDR3 is TGTGCCATCAGTGACTGGGACTCTGGAGAGACCCAGTACTTC. Amino acid sequence: CAISDWDSGETQYF.

The rearrangement joins TRBV13 to TRBJ2-1; D is unclear. Germline lookup yields CDR1 PRHDT and CDR2 FYEKMQ (reference sequence). This CDR3 region has 16 residues. The V and J ends lost 4 bases and 8 bases respectively, with 21 bases between them. CDR3 sequence reads: CASSSTTPGHLDEQFF. The CDR3 region has the DNA TGTGCCAGCAGCTCGACCACACCAGGCCACCTCGATGAGCAGTTCTTC.

This clone occurred a few times. The CDR3 here is CASSWTSGGTDTQYF. Here the CDR3 DNA reads TGTGCCAGCAGTTGGACTAGCGGAGGCACAGATACGCAGTATTTT. V and J are TRBV5-4 and TRBJ2-3; 10 bases match TRBD2. Looked up from germline, CDR1 is SGHNT and CDR2 is YYREEE (reference sequence). V lost 5 bases, J lost 1 base, and 4 bases stayed unmatched. The CDR3 sequence is 15 residues long.

This chain's CDR3 is CASSPGLAGDTQYF. In DNA, the CDR3 is TGTGCCAGCAGCCCGGGACTAGCGGGGGATACGCAGTATTTT. V usage is TRBV4-2 and J usage is TRBJ2-3, with 13 positions matching TRBD2. J was trimmed by 6 bases and V by 4 bases; bases with no gene match: 1. Germline V gene sequence: CDR1 LGHNA, CDR2 YNFKEQ. The CDR3 length is 14 residues.

The chain couples TRBV7-9 to TRBJ2-2, with TRBD1 matching 7 bases. Looked up from germline, CDR1 is SEHNR and CDR2 is FQNEAQ (reference sequence). CDR3 length equals 16 residues. The junction had 4 bases not matched to a gene; V was cut back by 0 bases and J by 3 bases. CDR3 residues: CASSLAGTVYTGELFF. The CDR3 region has the DNA TGTGCCAGCAGCTTAGCCGGGACAGTCTACACCGGGGAGCTGTTTTTT.

V gene TRBV19 combines with J gene TRBJ2-3; TRBD1 might be the D (5 bases). Deletions cut 8 bases from V and 3 bases from J, with 6 bases between. The CDR3 has 11 amino acids. Germline CDR1 is LNHDA and CDR2 is SQIVND (reference sequence). The CDR3 bases are TGTGCCAGTCAGGGTACAGATACGCAGTATTTT. This sequence encodes CASQGTDTQYF.

Remarks on this clone: This same CDR3 is encoded by further DNA sequences in the sample. The chain combines TRBV15 with TRBJ2-7; TRBD2 agrees at 8 bases. The V and J ends lost 0 bases and 3 bases, in that order; junction bases with no gene match: 1. This CDR3 has 14 amino acids. Germline lookup yields CDR1 LNHNV and CDR2 YYDKDF (reference sequence). In DNA form, the CDR3 reads TGTGCCACCAGCAGAGATCGGGGGGGCTACGAGCAGTACTTC. Its protein is CATSRDRGGYEQYF.